A single sample is the source of the 30 T cell receptor beta chains below, sequenced in a study of PD-L1 blockade in urothelial cancer. The time point: peripheral blood 6 weeks after treatment start. Profiling relied on immunoSEQ multiplex PCR, and the TCRdb table lists in-frame clones only, not all of them. The sample gives some 75,000 clones, 91% of which show up once; about 0.87% is in the top ten. This specimen was PBMCs, taken around atezolizumab (anti-PD-L1) treatment. All receptors come from a woman of 80 years or more with urothelial cancer.

V is TRBV4-1 and J is TRBJ2-1; 8 bases line up with TRBD2. The length of the CDR3 is 19 residues. V lost 1 base and J lost 2; bases outside the gene matches: 13. Per germline, CDR1 MGHRA and CDR2 YSYEKL. CDR3 nucleotides: TGCGCCAGCAGCCAAGGCGGAGCACTAGCGGATGGGACCTACAATGAGCAGTTCTTC. Translating it yields CASSQGGALADGTYNEQFF.

The chain employs TRBV19 and TRBJ1-4; D gene unclear. V lost 6 bases and J 7 bases, leaving 15 bases between the germline ends. In germline, CDR1 is LNHDA, CDR2 SQIVND (reference sequence). The CDR3 contains 14 residues. This CDR3 reads CASRERVLSEKLFF. The CDR3 DNA is TGTGCCAGTAGAGAGAGGGTCTTGAGTGAAAAACTGTTTTTT.

This chain links TRBV11-2 with TRBJ2-1, with TRBD2 as a possible D gene (6 bases). Germline CDR1 reads SGHAT; CDR2 reads FQNNGV. V lost 4 bases and J lost 9, with 16 bases in between. The CDR3 contains 14 residues. The CDR3 DNA is TGTGCCAGCAGCTACGCCGGGAGAACTGGTGAGCAGTTCTTC. Translating gives CASSYAGRTGEQFF.

This chain's CDR3 is CASSLRRAEETQYF. In DNA form, the CDR3 reads TGTGCCAGCAGTCTTCGCAGGGCTGAAGAGACCCAGTACTTC. The chain is built from TRBV6-5 and TRBJ2-5; TRBD1 might be the D (5 bases). The germline V and J ends were trimmed by 5 bases and 3 bases, with 13 bases remaining between them. The germline V gene has CDR1 MNHEY and CDR2 SVGAGI. The CDR3 spans 14 residues.

V and J are TRBV7-9 and TRBJ1-1; 10 positions agree with TRBD1. This CDR3 region has 16 residues. The J segment lost 5 bases and the V segment lost 3 bases, leaving 9 bases of the junction unmatched. CDR1 and CDR2 (germline): SEHNR, FQNEAQ (reference sequence). CDR3 DNA sequence: TGTGCCAGCAGCTTTGGGGACAGGGGAAGTCGGACTGAAGCTTTCTTT. Its translation is CASSFGDRGSRTEAFF.

The chain employs TRBV6-5 and TRBJ2-2, with D hard to call. There are 14 residues in the CDR3. From germline, CDR1 is MNHEY and CDR2 SVGAGI. Trimming left V 3 bases short and J 6 bases short, with 11 bases between. In DNA form, the CDR3 reads TGTGCCAGCAGTTATTTTGAACGGGCCGGGGAGCTGTTTTTT. It specifies CASSYFERAGELFF.

The gene calls are TRBV5-5 and TRBJ2-2; no clear D. V was cut by 6 bases and J by 3 bases, with 6 bases left in between. Germline-derived CDR1 and CDR2 are SGHKS and YYEKEE (reference sequence). This CDR3 is 12 amino acids long. The chain's CDR3 is CASTSDTGELFF. The CDR3 DNA reads TGTGCCAGCACCTCTGACACCGGGGAGCTGTTTTTT.

This clone showed up just a few times. This sequence joins TRBV19 and TRBJ1-5, with 7 bases identical to TRBD1. With 11 bases clipped from V and 6 bases from J, the junction kept 10 bases outside the gene matches. CDR1 is LNHDA, CDR2 SQIVND, per germline (reference sequence). The CDR3 has 13 residues. The CDR3 loop is CAARQGVSQPQHF. As DNA, the CDR3 is TGTGCCGCACGACAGGGAGTAAGTCAGCCCCAGCATTTT.

V and J are TRBV18 and TRBJ2-7; 7 nucleotides line up with TRBD1. J lost 4 bases, V lost 6 bases, and 9 bases had no gene match. Germline V gene data show CDR1 as KGHSH and CDR2 as LQKENI. The CDR3 covers 14 residues. The CDR3 reads CASSYDRASYEQYF. The DNA of the CDR3 is TGTGCCAGCTCCTACGACAGGGCTAGTTACGAGCAGTACTTC.

CDR3 nucleotides: TGTGCCAGCAGTGAAGCCGGGACAGACACAGATACGCAGTATTTT. It specifies CASSEAGTDTDTQYF. V is TRBV2 and J is TRBJ2-3; 7 bases align to TRBD1. In germline, CDR1 is SNHLY, CDR2 FYNNEI. The J segment lost 2 bases and the V segment lost 0 bases, leaving 2 bases of the junction unmatched. The CDR3 covers 15 residues.

This sequence joins TRBV28 and TRBJ1-2; D is perhaps TRBD1 (5 bases). The V and J ends lost 4 bases and 4 bases respectively, with 13 bases between them. CDR3 size: 14 residues. CDR1 and CDR2 from the germline V gene are MDHEN and SYDVKM. Here the CDR3 reads CASSSEGPIYGYTF. The DNA for the CDR3 is TGTGCCAGCAGTTCGGAGGGACCGATCTATGGCTACACCTTC.

V gene TRBV2 combines with J gene TRBJ2-2, with 8 bases fitting TRBD2. CDR1 and CDR2 (germline): SNHLY, FYNNEI. J was trimmed by 8 bases and V by 4 bases; bases with no gene match: 9. The CDR3 extends over 15 amino acids. For the CDR3, the DNA is TGTGCCAGCAGTGTCCGGGAGGGCCCTCCGGGGGAGCTGTTTTTT. Translating gives CASSVREGPPGELFF. Supplemented by reference TRBV2 and TRBJ2-2, the full variable domain reads EPEVTQTPSHQVTQMGQEVILRCVPISNHLYFYWYRQILGQKVEFLVSFYNNEISEKSEIFDDQFSVERPDGSNFTLKIRSTKLEDSAMYFCASSVREGPPGELFFGEGSRLTVL.

This clone appeared once. This chain uses TRBV30 with TRBJ1-3; 8 bases align to TRBD1. CDR1 and CDR2 from the germline V gene are GTSNPN and SVGIG (reference sequence). CDR3 length equals 15 residues. The ends lost 0 bases at V and 0 bases at J; junction bases unmatched: 1. The chain's CDR3 is CAWSVGTGSGNTIYF. The CDR3 coding sequence is TGTGCCTGGAGTGTAGGGACAGGCTCTGGAAACACCATATATTTT.

V and J are TRBV5-1 and TRBJ2-1; 8 nucleotides line up with TRBD2. CDR1 and CDR2 (germline): SGHRS, YFSETQ. The V segment lost 2 bases and the J segment 4 bases; nucleotides outside the gene matches: 2. The CDR3 loop spans 14 amino acids. The CDR3 region is CASSFSGIYNEQFF. The CDR3 nucleotides are TGCGCCAGCAGCTTTAGCGGGATTTACAATGAGCAGTTCTTC.

This clone was seen only a few times. This sequence joins TRBV7-3 and TRBJ2-1, with 8 positions matching TRBD2. Trimming removed 2 bases from V and 4 bases from J; junction bases left unmatched: 4. Germline loops: CDR1 SGHTA, CDR2 FQGTGA. This CDR3 has 15 amino acids. CDR3 nucleotide sequence: TGTGCCAGCAGCTTAGAGACTAGCGCTTACAATGAGCAGTTCTTC. Its translation is CASSLETSAYNEQFF.

The rearrangement joins TRBV6-1 to TRBJ1-1; a weak D match, TRBD1 (6 bases). CDR1 and CDR2 from the germline V gene are MNHNS and SASEGT. The V gene lost 2 bases and the J gene lost 5 bases, with 21 bases spanning the gap. This CDR3 has 17 amino acids. The CDR3 sequence is CASSEHWSNRVGTEAFF. The CDR3 coding sequence is TGTGCCAGCAGTGAACACTGGTCGAACAGGGTGGGGACTGAAGCTTTCTTT.

The chain employs TRBV5-4 and TRBJ2-1; 9 bases fit TRBD2. The germline V gene encodes CDR1 SGHNT and CDR2 YYREEE (reference sequence). After removal of 4 bases from V and 6 bases from J, the junction contained 8 bases not matched to a gene. The CDR3 length is 15 residues. The CDR3 bases are TGTGCCAGCAGCCAGCCGCCTAGCGGGACCAATGAGCAGTTCTTC. Its protein is CASSQPPSGTNEQFF.

J is TRBJ2-2 and V is TRBV5-6; D may be TRBD2 (5 bases). Germline lookup yields CDR1 SGHDT and CDR2 YYEEEE. Trimming took 4 bases from V and 5 from J, leaving 12 bases between them. The CDR3 runs 14 residues. The CDR3, as DNA: TGTGCCAGCAGCAAACGAAGCGGAACCGGGGAGCTGTTTTTT. This translates into CASSKRSGTGELFF.

The chain recombines TRBV1 with TRBJ1-2; the table's D call, TRBD1, has no DNA check behind it. TRBV1 is annotated as a pseudogene. The CDR3 contains 15 residues. The CDR3 reads CTSSQTGGLEYGYTF. As DNA, the CDR3 is TGCACCAGCAGCCAAACAGGGGGCTTAGAGTATGGCTACACCTTC.

This clone came up once. V and J are TRBV27 and TRBJ2-6, with D uncertain. The germline gives CDR1 MNHEY, CDR2 SMNVEV (reference sequence). Trimming pared 7 bases from V and 4 bases from J, leaving 11 bases between. This CDR3 comprises 14 residues. CDR3 amino acids: CASTPWAGANVLTF. The DNA for the CDR3 is TGTGCCAGCACCCCCTGGGCCGGGGCCAACGTCCTGACTTTC.

V is TRBV18 and J is TRBJ1-1; D gene ambiguous. This CDR3 region has 11 residues. Trimming took 2 bases from V and 9 from J, leaving 7 bases between them. Germline lookup yields CDR1 KGHSH and CDR2 LQKENI. The chain's CDR3 is CASSPNSQAFF. CDR3 coding DNA: TGTGCCAGCTCACCAAACAGTCAAGCTTTCTTT. Variable domain in full (rest from reference TRBV18 and TRBJ1-1): NAGVMQNPRHLVRRRGQEARLRCSPMKGHSHVYWYRQLPEEGLKFMVYLQKENIIDESGMPKERFSAEFPKEGPSILRIQQVVRGDSAAYFCASSPNSQAFFGQGTRLTVV.

The rearrangement joins TRBV10-3 to TRBJ2-5; tentative D call: TRBD2 (6 bases). Trimming removed 3 bases at V and 3 bases at J, with 14 bases between. CDR3 size: 15 residues. Germline CDR1 and CDR2: ENHRY and SYGVKD. In DNA, the CDR3 is TGTGCCATCAGTGACCCGGGACTTCAAAAAGAGACCCAGTACTTC. This codes for CAISDPGLQKETQYF.

This chain connects TRBV7-2 to TRBJ2-1; no clear D gene. The CDR3 spans 14 residues. CDR1 is SGHTA, CDR2 FQGNSA, per germline. The V end was cut by 5 bases, the J end by 5 bases, with 13 bases between. This CDR3 is CASSKYGQNNEQFF. CDR3 sequence (DNA): TGTGCCAGCAGCAAATATGGGCAGAACAATGAGCAGTTCTTC.

The chain recombines TRBV5-4 with TRBJ2-5; D is unclear. V gave up 0 bases and J gave up 5 bases, with 5 bases separating them. Germline V CDR1 and CDR2: SGHNT, YYREEE (reference sequence). The CDR3 loop spans 12 amino acids. The CDR3 DNA reads TGTGCCAGCAGCTTGGACGGGGAGACCCAGTACTTC. The encoded protein is CASSLDGETQYF.

The chain combines TRBV7-9 with TRBJ1-2; TRBD1 matches at 8 bases. Germline CDR1 is SEHNR and CDR2 is FQNEAQ (reference sequence). This CDR3 has 16 residues. Trimming removed 5 bases from V and 0 bases from J; junction bases left unmatched: 8. As DNA, the CDR3 is TGTGCCAGCAGCCATCCGGGACAGGTTTCTAACTATGGCTACACCTTC. It specifies CASSHPGQVSNYGYTF.

The chain is built from TRBV5-1 and TRBJ1-1; the D is unclear. V was cut by 5 bases and J by 4 bases, with 12 bases left in between. This CDR3 spans 13 amino acids. CDR1 and CDR2 (germline): SGHRS, YFSETQ. The CDR3 nucleotides are TGCGCCAGCAGAAGGCCGGGAAGCACTGAAGCTTTCTTT. Amino acids: CASRRPGSTEAFF.

The CDR3 loop is CAGRRDREGNTIYF. As DNA, the CDR3 is TGTGCCGGCCGCCGGGACAGAGAGGGAAACACCATATATTTT. The V gene is TRBV10-3, the J gene TRBJ1-3, with 7 bases fitting TRBD1. J was trimmed by 4 bases and V by 11 bases; bases with no gene match: 11. The CDR3 is 14 amino acids. The V gene's germline CDR1 is ENHRY and CDR2 SYGVKD.

This rearrangement joins TRBV6-1 to TRBJ2-2; D gene unclear. The V gene lost 1 base and the J gene lost 0 bases, with 6 bases spanning the gap. This CDR3 contains 15 residues. Germline CDR1 MNHNS, CDR2 SASEGT. The CDR3 is CASSEGTANTGELFF. In DNA form, the CDR3 reads TGTGCCAGCAGTGAAGGAACAGCGAACACCGGGGAGCTGTTTTTT.

V usage is TRBV5-6 and J usage is TRBJ2-7, with 7 positions matching TRBD1. Germline trimming cut 0 bases from V and 5 bases from J; bases unmatched to any gene: 8. CDR1 SGHDT and CDR2 YYEEEE come from the germline V gene. This CDR3 is built from 15 residues. CDR3 in amino acids: CASSLVDRARDEQYF. In DNA form, the CDR3 reads TGTGCCAGCAGCTTGGTTGACAGGGCGAGAGACGAGCAGTACTTC.

The CDR3 is CASSPGTWTSGPLGEQFF. The CDR3, as DNA: TGTGCCAGCAGCCCCGGAACCTGGACTAGCGGACCTCTCGGTGAGCAGTTCTTC. The chain has TRBV7-3 and TRBJ2-1; 10 positions match TRBD2. V lost 5 bases and J lost 9; bases outside the gene matches: 19. The CDR3 runs to 18 residues. CDR1 is SGHTA and CDR2 is FQGTGA in the germline V gene.